This TCR beta chain originates from a study of radiation and T cells in renal cell carcinoma. On the study more broadly: Nephrectomy followed 15 Gy stereotactic body radiation by 4 weeks.

TCRdb keeps only in-frame clones here, not all; method: immunoSEQ multiplex PCR. The sample consists of 150,000 or so clones, about 88% of them appearing once. Time point here: baseline pretreatment blood. As for treatment: 15 Gy SBRT to primary tumor, nephrectomy 4 weeks later. This CDR3 is built from 15 residues. Germline V gene sequence: CDR1 SEHNR, CDR2 FQNEAQ (reference sequence). The V and J ends lost 0 bases and 7 bases respectively, with 10 bases between them. The sample was blood, taken from a patient whose treatment included radiotherapy and nephrectomy. This rearrangement joins TRBV7-9 to TRBJ1-6; possible D gene TRBD1, 5 bases. The sequence was obtained from a woman aged 70-85 years with renal cell carcinoma. DNA of the CDR3: TGTGCCAGCAGCTTAGCCGACCAGGGCAATTCACCCCTCCACTTT. It specifies CASSLADQGNSPLHF.